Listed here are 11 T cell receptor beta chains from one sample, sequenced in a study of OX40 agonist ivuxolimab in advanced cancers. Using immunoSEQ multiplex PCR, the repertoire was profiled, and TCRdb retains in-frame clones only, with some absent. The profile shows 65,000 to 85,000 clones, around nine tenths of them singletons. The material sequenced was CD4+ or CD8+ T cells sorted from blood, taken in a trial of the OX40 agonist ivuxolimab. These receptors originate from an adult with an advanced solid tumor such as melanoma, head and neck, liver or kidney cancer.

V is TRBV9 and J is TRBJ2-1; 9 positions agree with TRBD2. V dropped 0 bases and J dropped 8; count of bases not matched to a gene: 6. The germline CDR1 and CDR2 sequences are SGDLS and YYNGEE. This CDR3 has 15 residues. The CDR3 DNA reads TGTGCCAGCAGCGTAGGCGGGGGGGATTGGGATGAGCAGTTCTTC. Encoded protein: CASSVGGGDWDEQFF.

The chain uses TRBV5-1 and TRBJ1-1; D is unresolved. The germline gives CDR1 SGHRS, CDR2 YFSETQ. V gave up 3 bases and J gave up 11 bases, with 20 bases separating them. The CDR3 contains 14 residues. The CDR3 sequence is CASSYPGLIGGAFF. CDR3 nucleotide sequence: TGCGCCAGCAGCTACCCGGGCCTTATTGGCGGGGCTTTCTTT.

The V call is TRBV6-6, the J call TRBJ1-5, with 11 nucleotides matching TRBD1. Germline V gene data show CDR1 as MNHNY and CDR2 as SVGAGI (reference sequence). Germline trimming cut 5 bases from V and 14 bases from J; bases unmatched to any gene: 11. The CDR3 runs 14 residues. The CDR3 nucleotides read TGTGCCAGCAGTCTTCCCGGGACAGGGGGAATTAAGCATTTT. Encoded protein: CASSLPGTGGIKHF.

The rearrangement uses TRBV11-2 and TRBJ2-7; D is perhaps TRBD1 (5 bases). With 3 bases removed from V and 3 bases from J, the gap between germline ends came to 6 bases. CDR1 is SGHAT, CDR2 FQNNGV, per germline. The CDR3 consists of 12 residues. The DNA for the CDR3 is TGTGCCAGCAGCTTCCAGGGCTACGAGCAGTACGTC. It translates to CASSFQGYEQYV.

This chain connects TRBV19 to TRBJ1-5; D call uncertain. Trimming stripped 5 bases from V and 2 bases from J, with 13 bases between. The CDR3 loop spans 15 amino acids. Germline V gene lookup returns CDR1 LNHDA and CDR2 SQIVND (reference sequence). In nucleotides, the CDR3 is TGTGCCAGTAGTCGTGGGGAATGGGGCAATCAGCCCCAGCATTTT. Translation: CASSRGEWGNQPQHF.

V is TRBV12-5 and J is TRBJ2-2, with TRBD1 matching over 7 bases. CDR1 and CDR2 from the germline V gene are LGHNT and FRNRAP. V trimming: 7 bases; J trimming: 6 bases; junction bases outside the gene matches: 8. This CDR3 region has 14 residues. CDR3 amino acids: CASALQGGPGELFF. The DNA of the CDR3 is TGTGCTAGTGCCCTACAAGGGGGCCCCGGGGAGCTGTTTTTT.

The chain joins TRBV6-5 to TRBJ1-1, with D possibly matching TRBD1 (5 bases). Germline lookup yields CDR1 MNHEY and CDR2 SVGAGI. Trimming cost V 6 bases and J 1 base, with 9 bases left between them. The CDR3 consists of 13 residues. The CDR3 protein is CASRLTENTEAFF. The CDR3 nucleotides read TGTGCCAGCAGGTTGACAGAGAACACTGAAGCTTTCTTT.

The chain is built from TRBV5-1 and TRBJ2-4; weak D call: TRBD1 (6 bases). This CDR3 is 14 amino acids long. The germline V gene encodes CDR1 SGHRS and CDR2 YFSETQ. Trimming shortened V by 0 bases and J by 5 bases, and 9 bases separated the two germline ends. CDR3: CASSLVQGQNIQYF. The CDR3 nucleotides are TGCGCCAGCAGCTTGGTCCAGGGGCAAAACATTCAGTACTTC.

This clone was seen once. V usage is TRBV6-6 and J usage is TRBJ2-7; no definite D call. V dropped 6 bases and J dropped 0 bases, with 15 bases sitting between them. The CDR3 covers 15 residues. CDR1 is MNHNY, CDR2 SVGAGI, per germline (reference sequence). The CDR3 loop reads CASSDEYLASYEQYF. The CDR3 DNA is TGTGCCAGCAGCGACGAGTACCTCGCCTCCTACGAGCAGTACTTC.

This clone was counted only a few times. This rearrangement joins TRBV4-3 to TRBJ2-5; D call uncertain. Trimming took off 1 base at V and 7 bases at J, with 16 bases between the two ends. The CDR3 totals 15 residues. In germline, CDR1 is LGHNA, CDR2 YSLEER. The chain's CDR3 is CASSQGLFRGPTQYF. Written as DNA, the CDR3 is TGCGCCAGCAGCCAAGGCCTTTTTAGAGGTCCGACCCAGTACTTC.

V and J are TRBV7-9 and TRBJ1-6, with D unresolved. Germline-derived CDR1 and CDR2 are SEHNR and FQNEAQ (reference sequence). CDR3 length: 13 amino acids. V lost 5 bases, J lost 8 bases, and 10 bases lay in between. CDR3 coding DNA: TGTGCCAGCAGCCAGCAGGTGGATTCACCCCTCCACTTT. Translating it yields CASSQQVDSPLHF. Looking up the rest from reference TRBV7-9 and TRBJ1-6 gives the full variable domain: DTGVSQNPRHKITKRGQNVTFRCDPISEHNRLYWYRQTLGQGPEFLTYFQNEAQLEKSRLLSDRFSAERPKGSFSTLEIQRTEQGDSAMYLCASSQQVDSPLHFGNGTRLTVT.